Described below is a single T cell receptor beta chain sequence and its context. Its antigen is unidentified. The record originates from a study of post-analysis software for immune sequencing data. Turning to the study itself: Relapsing-remitting, secondary progressive and progressive-relapsing multiple sclerosis were all included among the disease courses. Overall study results and limits: F-measure co-clustering was strong for batch-matched samples. Controls had significantly higher normalized Chao1 diversity than multiple sclerosis patients.

Unique molecular identifiers were present in the TCR beta cDNA libraries. When roughly 1 to 10 million T cells were used, they gave roughly 490,000 cDNA molecules. One entry per CDR3 protein results from TCRdb running MiXCR on the PCR reads. The repertoire includes under 650,000 distinct CDR3 sequences, roughly 46% of them detected once, and more than 1.5% sits in the top ten. The sequenced sample was blood. The sequence derives from a girl between 5 and 17 years old with multiple sclerosis.

As DNA, the CDR3 is TGTGCCAGCAGCTTAGCGCAGTACGAACAGTTCTTC. This sequence encodes CASSLAQYEQFF. This chain joins TRBV7-8 and TRBJ2-1; D gene uncertain. This CDR3 has 12 residues. Trimming removed 0 bases at V and 13 bases at J, with 10 bases between. Germline CDR1 and CDR2: SGHVS and FQNEAQ.